The T cell receptor (beta chain) under discussion was sequenced for a study of T cells in localized non-small cell lung cancer. General study results and limits: Density of T cells in blood, when higher, went with longer overall survival.

This clone is classed as large (0.1 to 1%). The antigen remains undetermined. Germline V gene data show CDR1 as SGDLS and CDR2 as YYNGEE. The CDR3 loop spans 14 amino acids. Trimming removed 4 bases at V and 5 bases at J, with 13 bases between. Repertoires were generated with immunoSEQ multiplex PCR, while TCRdb's copy carries only in-frame clones and drops some. This sample has roughly 30,000 clones, with about nine tenths found just once. The specimen comprised peripheral blood, sampled before any cancer treatment. The chain uses TRBV9 and TRBJ2-1; D is perhaps TRBD2 (6 bases). This receptor was identified in a woman aged 40-75 years with stage I lung adenocarcinoma. For the CDR3, the DNA is TGTGCCAGCAGCCCCCGGGACTGGGACAATGAGCAGTTCTTC. As protein: CASSPRDWDNEQFF.